Shown below are 23 T cell receptor beta chains from a single sample sequenced in a study of blood T cells in healthy people across ages. A second roughly 7 to 12 cycle PCR used barcoded and J-beta primers. TCRdb passed the 5' RACE reads through MiXCR, listing each CDR3 protein once. The profile covers about 1.4 million distinct CDR3 sequences, with around 55% appearing a single time and roughly 7% taken by the ten largest. The material sequenced was blood. The origin of the receptors is a man aged 18 to 29 in good health.

The chain is built from TRBV5-1 and TRBJ2-1; 9 bases align to TRBD2. Germline-derived CDR1 and CDR2 are SGHRS and YFSETQ. CDR3 length: 15 residues. Losses at the gene ends were 4 bases for V and 7 bases for J; bases not matched to a gene: 9. CDR3 sequence reads: CASSAWPSGTNEQFF. CDR3 DNA sequence: TGCGCCAGCAGCGCCTGGCCTAGCGGGACTAATGAGCAGTTCTTC.

The chain is built from TRBV29-1 and TRBJ1-4, with D hard to call. Germline CDR1 SQVTM, CDR2 ANQGSEA. This CDR3 spans 13 amino acids. The V gene lost 4 bases and the J gene lost 0 bases, with 6 bases spanning the gap. This CDR3 is CSVASATNEKLFF. CDR3 coding DNA: TGCAGCGTTGCGAGTGCAACTAATGAAAAACTGTTTTTT.

This clonotype has only a few counts. A junction boundary mismatches the germline segment, possibly from a read error. The gene calls are TRBV28 and TRBJ2-5; TRBD1 aligns across 8 bases. CDR1 and CDR2 from the germline V gene are MDHEN and SYDVKM. The CDR3 spans 16 residues. CDR3 residues: CASSLSGAGGKETQYF. CDR3 DNA: TGTGCCAGTAGTTTGTCGGGGGCAGGGGGCAAGGAGACCCAGTACTTC.

This clonotype showed up just once. V gene TRBV25-1 combines with J gene TRBJ2-1; 7 nucleotides match TRBD2. Unmatched junction bases numbered 20, after V lost 3 bases and J lost 0 bases. There are 21 residues in the CDR3. Germline V lookup: CDR1 MGHDK, CDR2 SYGVNS. CDR3 in amino acids: CASSEGNSRASGRTSYNEQFF. The DNA of the CDR3 is TGTGCCAGCAGTGAGGGGAACAGCCGGGCTAGCGGAAGAACCTCCTACAATGAGCAGTTCTTC.

This chain joins TRBV7-9 and TRBJ2-5; D is possibly TRBD2 (7 bases). CDR1 SEHNR and CDR2 FQNEAQ come from the germline V gene (reference sequence). The CDR3 has 17 amino acids. V was trimmed by 3 bases and J by 11 bases, leaving 28 bases between them. The CDR3 here is CASSLDRGGPIYNEQYF. For the CDR3, the DNA is TGTGCCAGCAGCTTGGATCGCGGGGGCCCTATCTACAATGAGCAGTACTTC.

On this clonotype itself: The junction departs from germline at one end; a sequencing error may be responsible. The V gene is TRBV10-3, the J gene TRBJ1-6; D not resolved. Per germline, CDR1 ENHRY and CDR2 SYGVKD. The CDR3 sequence is 16 residues long. The CDR3 region has the DNA TGTGTCATCAGTGAGCCGAGCAGCTCCTATAATTCACCCCTCCACTTT. Amino acid sequence: CVISEPSSSYNSPLHF.

V and J are TRBV6-2 or TRBV6-3 and TRBJ1-2, with TRBD1 matching over 8 bases. The CDR3 is 14 amino acids. CDR1 and CDR2 (germline): MNHEY, SVGEGT. V gave up 7 bases and J gave up 4 bases; unmatched junction bases: 8. CDR3 sequence reads: CASTGDRYFYGYTF. CDR3 nucleotide sequence: TGTGCCAGCACTGGGGACAGGTACTTCTATGGCTACACCTTC.

This chain uses TRBV4-1 with TRBJ1-1; D remains ambiguous. This CDR3 contains 16 residues. Germline V gene lookup returns CDR1 MGHRA and CDR2 YSYEKL. The ends were cut back, 1 base at V and 1 base at J, with 13 bases in the middle. The CDR3 here is CASSQGFLEGNTEAFF. The CDR3 region has the DNA TGCGCCAGCAGCCAAGGCTTTCTGGAAGGGAACACTGAAGCTTTCTTT.

The gene calls are TRBV28 and TRBJ2-1; 8 bases align to TRBD2. CDR1 and CDR2 from the germline V gene are MDHEN and SYDVKM. V lost 3 bases to trimming and J lost 0 bases; unmatched junction nucleotides: 7. This CDR3 comprises 17 residues. The CDR3 bases are TGTGCCAGCAGTTTTCCCACTAGCGGAGTCTCCTACAATGAGCAGTTCTTC. Its protein is CASSFPTSGVSYNEQFF.

The chain is built from TRBV29-1 and TRBJ2-5; 8 bases are a match to TRBD1. CDR1 and CDR2 from the germline V gene are SQVTM and ANQGSEA. The CDR3 covers 14 residues. The ends lost 5 bases at V and 4 bases at J; junction bases unmatched: 9. Here the CDR3 reads CSVIPTGEPETQYF. The CDR3 DNA is TGCAGCGTTATCCCGACAGGGGAACCAGAGACCCAGTACTTC.

The rearrangement uses TRBV12-3 or TRBV12-4 and TRBJ2-7; D possibly corresponds to TRBD1 (6 bases). V lost 1 base and J 7 bases, leaving 11 bases between the germline ends. The CDR3 runs 13 residues. This CDR3 reads CASSLGERGEQYF. The CDR3 nucleotides read TGTGCCAGCAGTTTAGGGGAGAGGGGGGAGCAGTACTTC.

There are a few counts of this clonotype. The DNA for the CDR3 is TGCGCCAGCAGCCAACGTGCGACTACCACAGATACGCAGTATTTT. Translating gives CASSQRATTTDTQYF. The chain carries TRBV4-1 and TRBJ2-3, with D possibly matching TRBD2 (5 bases). Looked up from germline, CDR1 is MGHRA and CDR2 is YSYEKL. The CDR3 spans 15 residues. V was cut by 2 bases and J by 2 bases, with 11 bases left in between.

The gene calls are TRBV6-5 and TRBJ2-3; D gene unclear. Germline CDR1 and CDR2: MNHEY and SVGAGI. Between the trimmed V and J ends, which lost 6 bases and 1 base, there was a span of 8 bases. The CDR3 spans 13 residues. DNA of the CDR3: TGTGCCAGCAGGAGACTGCGCACAGATACGCAGTATTTT. The encoded protein is CASRRLRTDTQYF.

On this clonotype itself: A junction end diverges from the germline sequence, so it may reflect a read error. J is TRBJ1-2 and V is TRBV27; TRBD1 matches 7 bases. Germline V lookup: CDR1 MNHEY, CDR2 SMNVEV (reference sequence). The CDR3 sequence is 14 residues long. In nucleotides, the CDR3 is TGTGCCAACAGTCCGACAGGGCTCGGGTATGGCTACACCTTC. Translated: CANSPTGLGYGYTF.

The V and J genes are TRBV4-1 and TRBJ2-1; 13 bases align to TRBD2. The junction had 5 bases not matched to a gene; V was cut back by 3 bases and J by 6 bases. There are 16 residues in the CDR3. Germline values: CDR1 MGHRA, CDR2 YSYEKL. CDR3 bases: TGCGCCAGCAGCCAGGGGACTAGCGGGAAGGGCAATGAGCAGTTCTTC. This gives the protein CASSQGTSGKGNEQFF.

The rearrangement joins TRBV29-1 to TRBJ1-1, with D possibly being TRBD1 (6 bases). The CDR3 is 13 amino acids. Germline CDR1 is SQVTM and CDR2 is ANQGSEA. V was clipped by 4 bases and J by 4 bases, with 13 bases between them. This chain's CDR3 is CSVGAQGSTEAFF. The CDR3 region has the DNA TGCAGCGTTGGAGCACAGGGATCCACTGAAGCTTTCTTT.

This clonotype occurred a few times. The chain uses TRBV12-3 or TRBV12-4 and TRBJ1-4, with D perhaps TRBD1 (5 bases). The CDR3 sequence is 13 residues long. With 5 bases removed from V and 8 bases from J, the gap between germline ends came to 12 bases. CDR3 nucleotides: TGTGCCAGCAGTCCCAGTGGGGGGGAAAAACTGTTTTTT. It specifies CASSPSGGEKLFF.

The chain has TRBV12-3 or TRBV12-4 and TRBJ2-4; 9 bases match TRBD2. The CDR3 is 14 residues long. V trimming: 3 bases; J trimming: 8 bases; junction bases outside the gene matches: 5. CDR3 amino acids: CASSLMAGGDIQYF. CDR3 nucleotide sequence: TGTGCCAGCAGTTTGATGGCGGGAGGGGACATTCAGTACTTC.

This chain connects TRBV4-1 to TRBJ2-3; D is uncertain. The CDR3 contains 15 residues. V gave up 2 bases and J gave up 3 bases, with 12 bases separating them. Germline CDR1 is MGHRA and CDR2 is YSYEKL. The CDR3 coding sequence is TGCGCCAGCAGCCAAAGGACCCCCTGGACAGATACGCAGTATTTT. Translated, it gives CASSQRTPWTDTQYF.

Concerning this clonotype: At one end, the junction sequence differs from germline, possibly due to a read error. The chain links TRBV4-3 to TRBJ1-2; D gene uncertain. The CDR3 is 15 residues long. Germline lookup yields CDR1 LGHNA and CDR2 YSLEER. CDR3 in amino acids: CACSQGRGANYGYTF. DNA of the CDR3: TGCGCCTGCAGCCAAGGGAGAGGCGCTAACTATGGCTACACCTTC.

The rearrangement uses TRBV15 and TRBJ2-7; TRBD1 might be the D (6 bases). This CDR3 is 13 amino acids long. V lost 2 bases and J lost 7, with 12 bases in between. Germline assignment: CDR1 LNHNV and CDR2 YYDKDF (reference sequence). As DNA, the CDR3 is TGTGCCACCAGCAGACTCGGACAGAATGAGCAGTACTTC. Translating gives CATSRLGQNEQYF.

This rearrangement joins TRBV7-9 to TRBJ2-2, with 8 bases that match TRBD1. Germline values: CDR1 SEHNR, CDR2 FQNEAQ (reference sequence). Trimming took 4 bases from V and 2 from J; bases not matched to a gene: 3. This CDR3 is 15 amino acids long. The CDR3 reads CASSSGQGNTGELFF. CDR3 sequence (DNA): TGTGCCAGCAGCTCCGGACAGGGAAACACCGGGGAGCTGTTTTTT.

This clonotype was seen a single time. The rearrangement uses TRBV3-1 and TRBJ2-5; TRBD2 matches at 16 bases. The ends lost 3 bases at V and 8 bases at J; junction bases unmatched: 3. The CDR3 extends over 15 amino acids. CDR1 is LGHDT and CDR2 is YNNKEL in the germline V gene (reference sequence). This chain's CDR3 is CASSQGLAGGPTQYF. In nucleotides, the CDR3 is TGTGCCAGCAGCCAGGGACTAGCGGGAGGGCCCACCCAGTACTTC.